The present T cell receptor (beta chain) was sequenced within a study of blood T cells in healthy people across ages (dated by TCRdb to 2013 to 2016). Regarding the complete study: Template switching captured roughly one uniquely barcoded TCR beta cDNA molecule per two T cells in model experiments. Using deep sequencing normalized with unique cDNA molecular identifiers, the study measured how TCR beta repertoire diversity changes with age. Four age groups were formed from the donors: young (average roughly 15 years), middle-aged (roughly 38), aged (approximately 60) and long-lived (approximately 78). To avoid experimental bias, donors of different ages were randomly spread across the sequencing lanes. For two donors (one aged 18 to 29 and one aged 80 or older), the study analyzed two additional independent replicas of 1 million unique cDNA reads from the same blood draw. The full study reports these points: There was a strong correlation between observed TCR beta diversity and the percentage of naive T cells measured by flow cytometry. Compared with the aged group, the long-lived group had more naive CD4+ T cells, fewer expanded clones and increased TCR diversity, a pattern suggesting age selection. Estimates of total diversity based on one million sequenced T cells were regarded as lower bounds and as underestimates. Conclusive comparison of naive and antigen-experienced compartments was prevented by the profiling of bulk unsorted PBMCs. Because the CMV infection status of the donors was unknown, age-related changes in expanded clonotypes may potentially have been confounded. As age increased, observed TCR beta diversity per million T cells dropped in a roughly linear way, and a significant reduction was already evident by age roughly 36.

The 39 donors, aged 6 to 90 years, were systemically healthy Caucasian individuals from Russia. Roughly 9.5 milliliters of peripheral blood were drawn from each donor into EDTA-treated Vacutainer tubes. Ficoll-Paque density-gradient centrifugation was used to isolate PBMCs, with at least 7 million per sample. Total RNA was extracted from PBMCs with Trizol reagent, with at least 5 micrograms obtained per sample. Naive CD45RAhigh/CD27high T cell percentages were measured by flow cytometry on a PBMC aliquot from every donor. The junction carries 13 bases between V and J, which are trimmed by 0 bases and 7 bases respectively. Via the germline V gene, CDR1 is SGDLS and CDR2 YYNGEE. The CDR3, from cysteine to phenylalanine, totals 14 residues. Of the read, only the CDR3 DNA is kept; its 42 bases are in frame from base 1. This clonotype was detected many times. The specificity of this receptor is unknown. No base quality information exists; no much larger clone differs at one position.

To prepare the library, 5' RACE was applied. The listed sequencing device is Illumina HiSeq 2500. A second 7 to 11 cycle PCR used a sample-barcoded 5' primer and a J-beta primer mix. A unique molecular identifier was introduced onto each TCR beta cDNA molecule by a template-switch 5' adaptor carrying 12 random nucleotides. Each sample yielded at least 3 million CDR3-containing paired-end reads. First-strand cDNA was synthesized from all RNA with the Mint cDNA synthesis kit, primed by a TRBC-specific oligonucleotide. Following uracil-DNA glycosylase treatment, all cDNA underwent a first 18-cycle PCR with the universal primers M1SS and BC2_uni_R. Regarding the original processing steps: Each sample was normalized by randomly selecting 1 million high-quality reads, each carrying a distinct molecular identifier. Reads sharing molecular identifiers were discarded rather than binned into consensus sequences. MiTCR, with a Q25 quality threshold and the strictest error-elimination algorithm, was used for CDR3 identification, clonotype clustering and error correction. A nonparametric unseen species model with Euler transformation was used to estimate lower-bound total TCR beta diversity. TCRdb reanalyzed the raw reads on its own, using fastp at Q25 for trimming and MiXCR for clone calling, and kept in-frame beta chains. Merged by CDR3 protein, the rows form single entries marked with the most common genes and DNA. Here the V and J calls rest on TCRdb's processing, not on the authors' analysis. This sample has roughly 700,000 distinct CDR3 sequences in its table, and 32% of those were observed once. Jointly, the top ten make up 15% of the sample.

The TCR comes from a woman of 80 years or more in good health. Donor details come from another sample of the same person, matched by shared clones. The sample consisted of blood. This receptor chain uses TRBV9 and TRBJ1-2; matching of 5 bases hints at TRBD1 as the D gene. The CDR3 protein sequence reads: CASSVVPGRGGYTF. The DNA sequence is as follows: TGTGCCAGCAGCGTAGTGCCAGGGAGGGGTGGCTACACCTTC.